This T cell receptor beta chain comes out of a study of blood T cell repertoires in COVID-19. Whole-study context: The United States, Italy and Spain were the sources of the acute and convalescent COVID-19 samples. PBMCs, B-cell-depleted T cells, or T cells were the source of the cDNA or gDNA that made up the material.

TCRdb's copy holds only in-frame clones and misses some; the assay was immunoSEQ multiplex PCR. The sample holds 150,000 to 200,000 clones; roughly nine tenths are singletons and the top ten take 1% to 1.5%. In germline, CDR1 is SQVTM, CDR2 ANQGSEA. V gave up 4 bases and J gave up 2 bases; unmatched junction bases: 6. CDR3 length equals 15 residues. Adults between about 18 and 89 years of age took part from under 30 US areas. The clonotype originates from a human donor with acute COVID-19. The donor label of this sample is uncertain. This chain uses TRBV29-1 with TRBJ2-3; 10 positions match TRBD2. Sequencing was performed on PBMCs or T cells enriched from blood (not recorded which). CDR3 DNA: TGCAGCGTTGGCGCTACTAGCGGGGCCACAGATACGCAGTATTTT. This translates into CSVGATSGATDTQYF.